This T cell receptor (beta chain) originates from a study of PD-L1 blockade in urothelial cancer. Study as a whole: From 0 to 3 prior chemotherapy regimens had been given to the patients. Blood was subjected to analysis at 3 weeks (second dose) and 6 weeks following treatment start.

Clones were sequenced by immunoSEQ multiplex PCR, and TCRdb holds only the in-frame ones, with some missing. The table has 35,000 to 50,000 clones, approximately 77% seen once; the top ten hold approximately 2.9%. The clonotype was recovered from a man aged 65 to 85 with urothelial cancer. Here the sequenced sample was PBMCs, taken around atezolizumab (anti-PD-L1) treatment.

The CDR3 coding sequence is TGTGCCAGCAGCTTGGCCGCGGGAATCTCCTACAATGAGCAGTTCTTC. It codes for CASSLAAGISYNEQFF. This chain links TRBV5-6 with TRBJ2-1; D possibly corresponds to TRBD2 (6 bases). Germline V gives CDR1 SGHDT, CDR2 YYEEEE. V was pared by 0 bases and J by 0 bases, with 10 bases between. CDR3 length: 16 amino acids.